The entry that follows covers one TCR beta chain sequence. Antigen: not known. This sample is part of a study of CD8+ T cells in alopecia areata. Whole-study findings and limits: Lesional scalp exceeded normal scalp in clonality, especially in alopecia totalis/universalis.

The V gene lost 5 bases and the J gene lost 0 bases, with 6 bases spanning the gap. The CDR3 sequence is 14 residues long. From germline, CDR1 is SGHNT and CDR2 YYREEE (reference sequence). Collection of lesional scalp punch biopsies and peripheral blood was performed in alopecia areata patients. Cell sorting on a FACSAria was used to separate CD4+ and CD8+ T cells from the PBMCs. In each case, RNA was isolated and then reverse transcribed into cDNA as the sequencing template. Assay: immunoSEQ multiplex PCR; the TCRdb copy retains only in-frame clones and omits some. The table shows a few hundred thousand clones, with 67% occurring only once.

V gene TRBV5-4 combines with J gene TRBJ2-6, with D tentatively TRBD1 (5 bases). The clonotype comes from a human donor with alopecia areata. Here the sequenced sample was CD4+ T cells sorted from blood, taken at week 0. In nucleotides, the CDR3 is TGTGCCAGCAGTGGACACTCTGGGGCCAACGTCCTGACTTTC. Residues: CASSGHSGANVLTF.